The T cell receptor (beta chain) under discussion was sequenced for a study of neurological immune-mediated disorders. Via MiXCR, TCRdb re-called the 5' RACE reads, giving one row per CDR3 protein. The sample yields fewer than 75,000 distinct CDR3 sequences, around 3.3% seen once. Unsorted libraries used 2 million PBMCs kept at -80 degrees C. This clonotype appeared a few times. The receptor was derived from a man aged 40-49 years with multiple sclerosis. The sequenced sample consisted of PBMCs.

The CDR3 here is CASSLVGDPYGYTF. In DNA, the CDR3 is TGTGCCAGCAGCTTAGTAGGTGATCCTTATGGCTACACCTTC. The chain joins TRBV13 to TRBJ1-2, with D unclear. Deletions cut 1 base from V and 5 bases from J, with 11 bases between. CDR1 PRHDT and CDR2 FYEKMQ come from the germline V gene (reference sequence). The CDR3 contains 14 residues.